This T cell receptor beta chain was identified in a study of OX40 agonist ivuxolimab in advanced cancers. At the level of the study: Of the patients, three showed partial responses, one with hepatocellular carcinoma and two with cutaneous melanoma. Whole-study results and caveats: It was also the case that some nonresponders had low normalized T-cell clonal expansion.

Using immunoSEQ multiplex PCR, the repertoire was profiled, and TCRdb retains in-frame clones only, with some absent. The sample has 40,000 to 60,000 clones; around 80% are singletons. Remarks on this clone: Its antigen is not known.

The clonotype originates from an adult with an advanced solid tumor such as melanoma, head and neck, liver or kidney cancer. Sequenced material: CD4+ or CD8+ T cells sorted from blood, taken in a trial of the OX40 agonist ivuxolimab.

CDR3 DNA sequence: TGTGCCAGCAGCTATCCGGGAACGAAAGAGACCCAGTACTTC. This translates into CASSYPGTKETQYF. J is TRBJ2-5 and V is TRBV7-8; tentative D call: TRBD2 (5 bases). Trimming took 4 bases from V and 3 from J, leaving 12 bases between them. The CDR3 length is 14 residues. The germline CDR1 and CDR2 sequences are SGHVS and FQNEAQ.